This TCR beta chain originates from a study of cytomegalovirus exposure and HLA in healthy donors. The wider study: In an early release, HLA-typed donors contributed 90 million or so unique TCR sequences.

PCR was performed using 60 Vbeta and 13 Jbeta primers. Measured with immunoSEQ multiplex PCR; TCRdb has only the in-frame clones, and not every one. The data contain about 170,000 clones, approximately 80% of them singletons. A single count supports this clone. The antigen remains unidentified. V shed 0 bases and J shed 0 bases, with 14 bases lying between them. Germline V gene lookup returns CDR1 MDHEN and CDR2 SYDVKM. CDR3 length: 17 residues. Study-level findings and limits: Differences between HLA loci emerged in a later analysis of TCR association rates, with DRB1 most and HLA-C fewest. A prior analysis recorded that most TCR beta V segments were productive about 87% or about 30% of the time.

What was sequenced was PBMCs. This chain links TRBV28 with TRBJ1-2; a weak D match, TRBD1 (6 bases). The source is a woman in her fifties or sixties in good health and CMV-seropositive. This CDR3 is CASSLWRTALPNYGYTF. The CDR3 nucleotides are TGTGCCAGCAGTTTATGGAGGACAGCCCTCCCTAACTATGGCTACACCTTC.